Listed below are T cell receptor beta chains from one sample, sequenced in a study of CD8 T cells in ankylosing spondylitis. In TCRdb, the 5' RACE reads were re-called with MiXCR into one record per CDR3 protein. The sample holds 350,000 or so distinct CDR3 sequences; approximately 10% are singletons and the top ten take about 10%. The specimen was blood, either unsorted or a sorted T cell fraction (not recorded which). These receptors were obtained from a female donor with ankylosing spondylitis or in good health (not recorded which). The CDR3 runs from the conserved cysteine through the conserved F or W. The D gene is left open where the match is weak. Rows give clone size only sometimes, using once, few, many, or a class for an expanded clone.

clone_size,v_call,d_call,j_call,cdr3_aa,cdr3_nt
many,TRBV5-6,-,TRBJ1-5,CASSFWQGTSNQPQHF,TGTGCCAGCAGCTTTTGGCAGGGGACGAGCAATCAGCCCCAGCATTTT
-,TRBV6-5,TRBD1,TRBJ1-5,CASSYGPQGNSNQPQHF,TGTGCCAGCAGTTACGGGCCACAGGGGAATAGCAATCAGCCCCAGCATTTT
many,TRBV11-2,-,TRBJ2-1,CASSLDTKNNEQFF,TGTGCCAGCAGCTTAGATACCAAGAACAATGAGCAGTTCTTC
many,TRBV2,-,TRBJ2-1,CASSEEWGRTYNEQFF,TGTGCCAGCAGTGAAGAATGGGGCAGAACCTACAATGAGCAGTTCTTC
many,TRBV5-1,-,TRBJ2-3,CASSLIPPATPDTQYF,TGCGCCAGCAGCTTGATTCCCCCAGCCACACCCGATACGCAGTATTTT
-,TRBV5-1,-,TRBJ2-2,CASSLRTANTGELFF,TGCGCCAGCAGCTTGCGGACGGCTAACACCGGGGAGCTGTTTTTT
many,TRBV28,-,TRBJ2-1,CASSLETSEQFF,TGTGCCAGCAGTTTAGAGACTAGTGAGCAGTTCTTC
many,TRBV7-2,TRBD1,TRBJ1-5,CASSPPGQGYQPQHF,TGTGCCAGCAGCCCTCCCGGACAGGGCTATCAGCCCCAGCATTTT
many,TRBV20-1,-,TRBJ2-7,CSSKPAQFWYEQYF,TGCAGTTCAAAACCTGCACAGTTTTGGTACGAGCAGTACTTC
many,TRBV27,-,TRBJ2-3,CASSLLGGTDTQYF,TGCGCCAGCAGCTTGTTAGGCGGCACAGATACGCAGTATTTT
few,TRBV10-3,TRBD2,TRBJ2-7,CAISLGGSSYEQYF,TGTGCCATCAGCCTCGGGGGGAGCTCCTACGAGCAGTACTTC
many,TRBV11-3,-,TRBJ2-4,CASSPRTENIQYF,TGTGCCAGCAGCCCCAGGACAGAAAACATTCAGTACTTC
few,TRBV27,-,TRBJ1-1,CASSPTALTEAFF,TGTGCCAGCAGCCCTACAGCCCTCACTGAAGCTTTCTTT
few,TRBV27,-,TRBJ2-1,CASSLRPLVESDYNEQFF,TGTGCCAGCAGTTTAAGGCCCCTGGTTGAGTCGGACTACAATGAGCAGTTCTTC
few,TRBV3-1,TRBD1,TRBJ2-3,CASSLPTGADTDTQYF,TGTGCCAGCAGCCTACCGACAGGGGCCGACACAGATACGCAGTATTTT
few,TRBV5-1,-,TRBJ1-1,CASSLNGENTEAFF,TGCGCCAGCAGCTTGAACGGGGAAAATACTGAAGCTTTCTTT
once,TRBV20-1,TRBD1,TRBJ2-3,CSASVPGGDTDTQYF,TGCAGTGCTAGTGTCCCAGGGGGAGACACAGATACGCAGTATTTT
many,TRBV20-1,TRBD2,TRBJ2-7,CSANQRGIYYEQYF,TGCAGTGCCAACCAGCGGGGGATATACTACGAGCAGTACTTC
many,TRBV7-7,TRBD1,TRBJ2-7,CASSLAQGAGEQYF,TGTGCCAGCAGCTTAGCCCAGGGGGCTGGCGAGCAGTACTTC
many,TRBV15,TRBD1,TRBJ1-1,CATSRGGQGRTEAFF,TGTGCCACCAGCAGAGGGGGACAGGGGCGCACTGAAGCTTTCTTT
many,TRBV7-2,-,TRBJ2-1,CASSFTAVGSYNEQFF,TGTGCCAGCAGCTTTACGGCTGTGGGCAGTTACAATGAGCAGTTCTTC
many,TRBV20-1,-,TRBJ2-5,CSARGSEETQYF,TGCAGTGCTAGGGGGTCGGAAGAGACCCAGTACTTC
many,TRBV4-2,-,TRBJ2-3,CASSQGLVVDPDTQYF,TGTGCCAGCAGCCAGGGACTGGTGGTCGACCCAGATACGCAGTATTTT
many,TRBV9,TRBD1,TRBJ1-4,CASSVGTGVEKLFF,TGTGCCAGCAGCGTAGGAACAGGGGTGGAAAAACTGTTTTTT